This T cell receptor (beta chain) was sequenced for a study of T cell clusters in autoimmune cytopenias. Study summary: TRB sequencing had a median about 52,000 reads and about 2,500 distinct clonotypes per sample.

The CDR3 consists of 15 residues. Germline CDR1 is SEHNR and CDR2 is FQNEAQ (reference sequence). TRB was amplified by touch-down multiplex PCR, primer pools A and B combined. TCRdb reprocessed the multiplex PCR reads, with one entry per CDR3 protein and no DNA. The table lists approximately 16,000 distinct CDR3 sequences. Overall study findings and caveats: Primary autoimmune cytopenia patients seemingly lacked the physiological T cell clusters found in healthy donors. TRB repertoire shifts in secondary cytopenia and chronic lymphocytic leukemia mostly reflected lymphoma, not autoimmunity.

Each sample's input was around 250 ng genomic DNA, 38,000 or so genome equivalents. On this clonotype itself: The antigen is not known.

The chain employs TRBV7-9 and TRBJ2-4. The receptor comes from a human donor with an autoimmune cytopenia or autoimmune hepatitis (not recorded which). Sequences were obtained from peripheral blood. The CDR3 region is CASSLVLGGKNIQYF.